The T cell receptor (beta chain) described here comes from a study of T cells after yellow fever vaccination. Ten or more counts support this clonotype. No antigen is known for it. V was cut by 3 bases and J by 5 bases, with 14 bases left in between. Germline assignment: CDR1 MNHEY and CDR2 SVGAGI. The CDR3 covers 14 residues. The study, taken as a whole, reports: The booster response re-showed most primary clones: approximately 95% CD4, approximately 90% CD8.

TCRdb re-called the 5' RACE reads through MiXCR, storing one row per CDR3 protein. The table includes about 120,000 distinct CDR3 sequences, approximately 7.1% detected once. The receptor was isolated from a man younger than 30 who received the YFV17D yellow fever vaccine. This sequence joins TRBV6-5 and TRBJ2-7; a weak D match, TRBD2 (5 bases). Sequenced material: CD4+ T cells sorted from PBMCs, taken approximately 40 days after the first yellow fever vaccination. CDR3 DNA sequence: TGTGCCAGCAGTTATTTCGGGGAATCCGACGAGCAGTACTTC. Translated, it gives CASSYFGESDEQYF.